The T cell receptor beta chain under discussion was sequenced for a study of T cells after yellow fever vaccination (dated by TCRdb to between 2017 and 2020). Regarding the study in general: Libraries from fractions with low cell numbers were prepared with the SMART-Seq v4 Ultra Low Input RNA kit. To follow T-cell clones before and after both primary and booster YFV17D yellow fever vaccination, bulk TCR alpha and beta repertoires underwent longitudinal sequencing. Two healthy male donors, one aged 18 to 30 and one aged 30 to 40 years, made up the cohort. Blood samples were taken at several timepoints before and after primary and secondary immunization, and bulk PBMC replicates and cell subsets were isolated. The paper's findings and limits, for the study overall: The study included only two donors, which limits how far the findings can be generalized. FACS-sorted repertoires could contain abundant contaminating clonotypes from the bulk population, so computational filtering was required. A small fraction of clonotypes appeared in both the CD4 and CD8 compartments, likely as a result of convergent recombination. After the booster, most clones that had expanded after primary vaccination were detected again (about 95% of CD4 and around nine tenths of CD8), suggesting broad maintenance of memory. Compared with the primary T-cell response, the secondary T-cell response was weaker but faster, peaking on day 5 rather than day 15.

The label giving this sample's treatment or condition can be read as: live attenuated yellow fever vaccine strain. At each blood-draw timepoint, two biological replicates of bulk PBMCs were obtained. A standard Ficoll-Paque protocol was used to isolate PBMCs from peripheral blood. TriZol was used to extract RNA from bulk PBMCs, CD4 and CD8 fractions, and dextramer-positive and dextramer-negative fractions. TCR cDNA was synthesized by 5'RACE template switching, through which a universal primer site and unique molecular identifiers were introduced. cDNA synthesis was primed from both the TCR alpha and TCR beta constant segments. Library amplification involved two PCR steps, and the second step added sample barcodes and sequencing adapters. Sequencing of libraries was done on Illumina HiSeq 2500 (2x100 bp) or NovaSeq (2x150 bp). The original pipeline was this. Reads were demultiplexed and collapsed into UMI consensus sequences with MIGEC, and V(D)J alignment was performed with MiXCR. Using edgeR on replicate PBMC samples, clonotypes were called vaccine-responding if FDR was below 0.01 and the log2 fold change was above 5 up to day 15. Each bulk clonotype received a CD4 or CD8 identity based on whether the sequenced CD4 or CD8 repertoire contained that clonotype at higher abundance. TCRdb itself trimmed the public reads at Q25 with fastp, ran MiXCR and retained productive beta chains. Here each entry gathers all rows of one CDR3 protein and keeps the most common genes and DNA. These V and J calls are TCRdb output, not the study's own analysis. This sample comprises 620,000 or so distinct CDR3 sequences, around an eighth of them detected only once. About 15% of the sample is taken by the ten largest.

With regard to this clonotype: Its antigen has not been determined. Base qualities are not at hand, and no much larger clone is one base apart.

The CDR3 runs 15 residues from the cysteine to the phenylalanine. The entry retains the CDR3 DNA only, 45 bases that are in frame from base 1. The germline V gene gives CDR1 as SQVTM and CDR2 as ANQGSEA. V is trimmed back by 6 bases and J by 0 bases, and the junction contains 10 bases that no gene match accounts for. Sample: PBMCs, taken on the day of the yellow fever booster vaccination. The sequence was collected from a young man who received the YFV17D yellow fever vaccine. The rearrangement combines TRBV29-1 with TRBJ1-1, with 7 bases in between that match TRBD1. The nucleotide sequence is TGCAGCGTGGTTGACAGGGCGGGATTGAACACTGAAGCTTTCTTT. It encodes CSVVDRAGLNTEAFF.